The 28 T cell receptor beta chains in this list originate from one sample, sequenced in a study of human T cells and chemical hapten exposure. TCRdb reprocessed the RACE reads with MiXCR, giving one entry per CDR3 protein. The sample records 300,000 to 400,000 distinct CDR3 sequences, 6% to 8.5% being singletons. Documented time point: patch test 1, 2 weeks after DPC sensitization. Regarding treatment: therapeutic diphenylcyclopropenone sensitization with weekly scalp DPC. The source was whole blood, collected in connection with sensitization to the hapten diphenylcyclopropenone (DPC). Receptors were obtained from a woman aged 18 to 35 with alopecia areata. Some clones in this sample may be carry-over from other donors' samples.

V is TRBV11-3 and J is TRBJ1-1; 7 bases agree with TRBD1. CDR3 length equals 13 residues. Trimming at V came to 6 bases and at J to 10 bases, leaving 11 bases not matched to a gene. The V gene's germline CDR1 is SGHNT and CDR2 YENEEA. The CDR3 sequence is CASSPAGGRAAFF. Written as DNA, the CDR3 is TGTGCCAGCAGTCCTGCAGGGGGAAGGGCAGCTTTCTTT.

The chain recombines TRBV3-1 with TRBJ2-5, with D possibly TRBD2 on 7 matching bases. Trimming cost V 0 bases and J 5 bases, with 31 bases left between them. Germline CDR1 and CDR2: LGHDT and YNNKEL (reference sequence). CDR3 length equals 21 residues. The CDR3 reads CASSQEISGAVPGGPGETQYF. CDR3 DNA sequence: TGTGCCAGCAGCCAAGAAATTTCCGGGGCGGTCCCCGGGGGGCCTGGGGAGACCCAGTACTTC.

This clonotype came up many times. This CDR3 is CASSPQAPGSNQPQHF. CDR3 coding DNA: TGTGCCAGCAGTCCCCAGGCCCCAGGGAGCAATCAGCCCCAGCATTTT. The gene calls are TRBV6-6 and TRBJ1-5; the D gene is possibly TRBD1 (5 bases). V dropped 5 bases and J dropped 1 base, with 15 bases sitting between them. CDR3 length equals 16 residues. The germline V gene has CDR1 MNHNY and CDR2 SVGAGI (reference sequence).

This clonotype appeared many times. CDR3 sequence: CASRAAGGSYNEQFF. The CDR3 DNA reads as TGTGCCAGCAGGGCGGCAGGGGGCTCCTACAATGAGCAGTTCTTC. The J gene is TRBJ2-1, the V gene TRBV25-1, with 7 positions matching TRBD1. This CDR3 has 15 residues. Germline lookup yields CDR1 MGHDK and CDR2 SYGVNS. J gave up 0 bases and V 6 bases, and 5 bases lay outside the gene matches.

The J gene is TRBJ1-6, the V gene TRBV4-3, with 7 bases matching TRBD1. V shed 0 bases and J 4 bases; nucleotides not matched to a gene: 9. The CDR3 has 18 amino acids. From germline, CDR1 is LGHNA and CDR2 YSLEER. As DNA, the CDR3 is TGCGCCAGCAGCCAAGAAATCGCCCAGGACAGGTATAATTCACCCCTCCACTTT. It is translated as CASSQEIAQDRYNSPLHF.

Ten or more counts support this clonotype. The V gene is TRBV28, the J gene TRBJ1-1; D unclear. Trimming removed 3 bases from V and 3 bases from J, with 5 bases in between. The germline CDR1 and CDR2 sequences are MDHEN and SYDVKM. The CDR3 extends over 12 amino acids. The CDR3 here is CASSFGYTEAFF. CDR3 DNA: TGTGCCAGCAGTTTCGGGTACACTGAAGCTTTCTTT.

The V call is TRBV28, the J call TRBJ1-3; D ambiguous. V was clipped by 6 bases and J by 4 bases, with 16 bases between them. The germline gives CDR1 MDHEN, CDR2 SYDVKM. The CDR3 is 15 amino acids. The CDR3 is CASSRGIKSGNTIYF. The CDR3 bases are TGTGCCAGCAGCCGGGGAATCAAGTCGGGAAACACCATATATTTT.

In nucleotides, the CDR3 is TGTGCCAGCAGCTTATCATCCAGGGCTGCTTTCTTT. Encoded protein: CASSLSSRAAFF. This chain links TRBV7-2 with TRBJ1-1; TRBD1 is a possible D gene (5 bases). V was shortened by 2 bases and J by 11 bases, with 12 bases between the two germline ends. Per germline, CDR1 SGHTA and CDR2 FQGNSA. The CDR3 is 12 amino acids.

The chain uses TRBV15 and TRBJ2-3; the D gene is possibly TRBD2 (6 bases). Germline V gene sequence: CDR1 LNHNV, CDR2 YYDKDF (reference sequence). The CDR3 length is 17 residues. Trimming left V 4 bases short and J 2 bases short, with 19 bases between. The DNA for the CDR3 is TGTGCCACCAGCAAGGAGGGGTGGCAGGGATACACAGATACGCAGTATTTT. Protein sequence: CATSKEGWQGYTDTQYF.

This clonotype was counted only a few times. The chain links TRBV10-3 to TRBJ2-7, with a tentative D call TRBD1 (6 bases). This CDR3 has 14 residues. V lost 0 bases and J 4 bases, leaving 10 bases between the germline ends. CDR1 and CDR2 (germline): ENHRY, SYGVKD. The CDR3 bases are TGTGCCATCAGTGAGTCGGGGACAAGATACGAGCAGTACTTC. This codes for CAISESGTRYEQYF.

This clonotype was detected many times. The J gene is TRBJ2-3, the V gene TRBV29-1, with D uncertain. With 4 bases removed from V and 2 bases from J, the gap between germline ends came to 13 bases. This CDR3 spans 14 amino acids. Per the germline V gene, CDR1 is SQVTM and CDR2 is ANQGSEA. CDR3 sequence reads: CSVVHLAITDTQYF. The CDR3, as DNA: TGCAGCGTTGTGCACTTGGCTATCACAGATACGCAGTATTTT.

This clonotype was seen repeatedly, ten times or more. The chain's CDR3 is CASSRKEAEAFF. The CDR3, as DNA: TGTGCCAGCTCACGAAAGGAAGCAGAAGCTTTCTTT. The chain carries TRBV18 and TRBJ1-1, with D unresolved. The germline V gene encodes CDR1 KGHSH and CDR2 LQKENI. The CDR3 has 12 amino acids. V was shortened by 4 bases and J by 8 bases, with 11 bases between the two germline ends.

The genes are TRBV7-9 and TRBJ1-1, with a weak D call TRBD1 (5 bases). CDR1 is SEHNR and CDR2 is FQNEAQ in the germline V gene (reference sequence). Trimming shortened V by 5 bases and J by 2 bases, and 18 bases separated the two germline ends. This CDR3 comprises 16 residues. The CDR3 region is CASSRFRGGANTEAFF. CDR3 bases: TGTGCCAGCAGCCGATTCCGGGGCGGGGCTAACACTGAAGCTTTCTTT.

For this clonotype: An end of the junction does not agree with germline; a read error may underlie this. CDR3 amino acids: CASSELAGVQDTQYF. CDR3 coding DNA: TGTGCCAGCAGTGAACTAGCGGGGGTCCAAGATACCCAGTACTTC. V is TRBV2 and J is TRBJ2-5; 10 positions match TRBD2. The CDR3 is 15 amino acids. Germline loops: CDR1 SNHLY, CDR2 FYNNEI.

This clonotype was counted a few times. This rearrangement joins TRBV2 to TRBJ2-2, with a tentative D call TRBD2 (5 bases). Trimming left V 6 bases short and J 9 bases short, with 11 bases between. The CDR3 contains 12 residues. Looked up from germline, CDR1 is SNHLY and CDR2 is FYNNEI. The CDR3 sequence is CASRAGYRELFF. The CDR3 DNA reads TGTGCCAGCAGGGCGGGCTACAGGGAGCTGTTTTTT.

This clonotype was detected ten times or more. This chain connects TRBV20-1 to TRBJ2-3; 9 bases fit TRBD2. V gave up 0 bases and J gave up 4 bases; unmatched junction bases: 11. The CDR3 covers 17 residues. Germline V gene data show CDR1 as DFQATT and CDR2 as SNEGSKA (reference sequence). DNA for the CDR3: TGCAGTGCTAGAGACCCGACCGGGACTAGCTCCGCAGATACGCAGTATTTT. Its protein is CSARDPTGTSSADTQYF.

Of note for this clonotype: One end of the junction is discordant with germline, which a read error may explain. The chain couples TRBV24-1 to TRBJ2-5; 10 bases align to TRBD1. CDR1 and CDR2 (germline): KGHDR, SFDVKD. This CDR3 is built from 15 residues. CDR3 protein: CATSESGTGVETQNF. Written as DNA, the CDR3 is TGTGCCACCAGTGAATCCGGGACAGGGGTAGAGACCCAGAACTTC.

This clonotype was counted between two and nine times. This sequence joins TRBV29-1 and TRBJ1-2; unclear D gene. The ends were cut back, 8 bases at V and 4 bases at J, with 14 bases in the middle. Germline loops: CDR1 SQVTM, CDR2 ANQGSEA. The CDR3 contains 12 residues. The CDR3 here is CSTWTVIYGYTF. CDR3 nucleotides: TGCAGCACCTGGACGGTAATCTATGGCTACACCTTC.

This clonotype was recorded many times. The gene calls are TRBV29-1 and TRBJ2-3; the D gene is possibly TRBD2 (6 bases). Trimming stripped 3 bases from V and 3 bases from J, with 19 bases between. The CDR3 length is 16 residues. Germline V gives CDR1 SQVTM, CDR2 ANQGSEA. The CDR3 is CSVERLGLGGTDTQYF. The CDR3 DNA sequence: TGCAGCGTTGAGAGGTTGGGCTTAGGAGGGACAGATACGCAGTATTTT.

The V gene is TRBV5-4, the J gene TRBJ2-3; D is perhaps TRBD1 (6 bases). Per germline, CDR1 SGHNT and CDR2 YYREEE (reference sequence). V lost 2 bases and J lost 2, with 15 bases in between. CDR3 size: 16 residues. In nucleotides, the CDR3 is TGTGCCAGCAGCTTTAACAAGGGGGAGTCCACAGATACGCAGTATTTT. Protein sequence: CASSFNKGESTDTQYF.

This clonotype was counted at least ten times. This rearrangement joins TRBV20-1 to TRBJ2-3; no reliable D call. The CDR3 spans 16 residues. Germline CDR1 is DFQATT and CDR2 is SNEGSKA (reference sequence). V lost 3 bases and J lost 2, with 18 bases in between. The CDR3 bases are TGCAGTGCTAGGGCCTACGGCGACTTTAACACAGATACGCAGTATTTT. Translation gives CSARAYGDFNTDTQYF.

The chain recombines TRBV29-1 with TRBJ2-6; no firm D call. The CDR3 totals 16 residues. Per the germline V gene, CDR1 is SQVTM and CDR2 is ANQGSEA. The ends were cut back, 5 bases at V and 0 bases at J, with 14 bases in the middle. For the CDR3, the DNA is TGCAGCGTTTGGGGTTTTATTAGCTCTGGGGCCAACGTCCTGACTTTC. Protein product: CSVWGFISSGANVLTF. The full variable domain, its missing parts supplied by reference TRBV29-1 and TRBJ2-6, is SAVISQKPSRDICQRGTSLTIQCQVDSQVTMMFWYRQQPGQSLTLIATANQGSEATYESGFVIDKFPISRPNLTFSTLTVSNMSPEDSSIYLCSVWGFISSGANVLTFGAGSRLTVL.

The chain couples TRBV7-2 to TRBJ2-5; D is perhaps TRBD1 or TRBD2 (6 bases each). Germline V gene lookup returns CDR1 SGHTA and CDR2 FQGNSA. Between the trimmed V and J ends, which lost 2 bases and 1 base, there was a span of 14 bases. The CDR3 loop spans 16 amino acids. This CDR3 is CASSLYGGPVQETQYF. The CDR3 bases are TGTGCCAGCAGCTTATACGGGGGCCCGGTCCAAGAGACCCAGTACTTC. The full variable domain, its missing parts supplied by reference TRBV7-2 and TRBJ2-5, is GAGVSQSPSNKVTEKGKDVELRCDPISGHTALYWYRQSLGQGLEFLIYFQGNSAPDKSGLPSDRFSAERTGGSVSTLTIQRTQQEDSAVYLCASSLYGGPVQETQYFGPGTRLLVL.

This clonotype was detected only a few times. This chain uses TRBV12-3 or TRBV12-4 with TRBJ2-7; D gene uncertain. The V end lost 0 bases, the J end lost 5 bases, and 8 bases lay between the germline ends. The CDR3 has 13 residues. Here the CDR3 reads CASSLAFGHEQYF. The CDR3 nucleotides read TGTGCCAGCAGTTTAGCCTTCGGCCACGAGCAGTACTTC.

The chain employs TRBV5-1 and TRBJ2-1; D unresolved. The CDR3 loop spans 14 amino acids. The V end lost 4 bases, the J end lost 4 bases, and 12 bases lay between the germline ends. Germline values: CDR1 SGHRS, CDR2 YFSETQ. The DNA of the CDR3 is TGCGCCAGCAGCGATGACGGCCTTTACAATGAGCAGTTCTTC. Encoded protein: CASSDDGLYNEQFF.

This clonotype was seen at least ten times. The genes are TRBV7-9 and TRBJ2-3; D unclear. Germline V gene data show CDR1 as SEHNR and CDR2 as FQNEAQ (reference sequence). The CDR3 runs to 14 residues. V gave up 1 base and J gave up 2 bases, with 7 bases separating them. The CDR3 loop is CASSLGVNTDTQYF. CDR3 nucleotides: TGTGCCAGCAGCTTAGGTGTCAACACAGATACGCAGTATTTT.

The J gene is TRBJ1-6, the V gene TRBV11-2; tentative D call: TRBD1 (6 bases). Deletions cut 2 bases from V and 9 bases from J, with 14 bases between. The CDR3 consists of 15 residues. Germline CDR1 and CDR2: SGHAT and FQNNGV. CDR3 sequence reads: CASSLSGGRSSPLHF. Here the CDR3 DNA reads TGTGCCAGCAGCTTATCCGGGGGCCGGTCTTCACCCCTCCACTTT.

This clonotype was observed a few times. The chain combines TRBV18 with TRBJ1-1, with D perhaps TRBD1 (5 bases). Trimming left V 4 bases short and J 3 bases short, with 15 bases between. In germline, CDR1 is KGHSH, CDR2 LQKENI. The length of the CDR3 is 15 residues. The DNA of the CDR3 is TGTGCCAGCTCACTGCAGGGAATTATGGACACTGAAGCTTTCTTT. It is translated as CASSLQGIMDTEAFF.